This T cell receptor (beta chain) was profiled in a study of T cell responses to AZD1222 COVID-19 vaccine. About this clone itself: Its antigen is not identified.

Study-level points and caveats: Only after the peak T cell response were repertoires sampled. A reported finding is that nearly half of spike-specific TCRs target unmutated variant regions.

This CDR3 contains 14 residues. Trimming left V 3 bases short and J 7 bases short, with 15 bases between. Germline loops: CDR1 LNHDA, CDR2 SQIVND (reference sequence). The repertoire was sequenced with immunoSEQ multiplex PCR; TCRdb's copy has only in-frame clones and lacks some. The table has about 140,000 clones, around nine tenths seen once. The chain joins TRBV19 to TRBJ2-5, with D possibly called TRBD1 or TRBD2 (5 bases each). This clonotype was sampled from an adult in good health. The starting material was peripheral blood, obtained on day 0 of AZD1222 vaccination. DNA of the CDR3: TGTGCCAGTAGTATCTGGGACGAACCCGGGACCCAGTACTTC. This sequence encodes CASSIWDEPGTQYF.